Listed here are 13 T cell receptor beta chains from one sample, sequenced in a study of cytomegalovirus exposure and HLA in healthy donors. Primers included in the PCR were 60 Vbeta and 13 Jbeta primers. Some clones are missing from TCRdb's copy, which holds only in-frame ones; the method was immunoSEQ multiplex PCR. The table lists under 150,000 clones, approximately 80% of them singletons. The sample was PBMCs. The origin of the receptors is a middle-aged woman in good health and CMV-seropositive.

This chain links TRBV7-9 with TRBJ2-1; D is possibly TRBD2 (6 bases). V lost 5 bases to trimming and J lost 4 bases, with 21 bases between them. Germline V gene data show CDR1 as SEHNR and CDR2 as FQNEAQ (reference sequence). The CDR3 is made up of 17 amino acids. As DNA, the CDR3 is TGTGCCAGCAGCCGCCGCTGGGCGGGGCGGACTTACAATGAGCAGTTCTTC. Translated, it gives CASSRRWAGRTYNEQFF.

The chain couples TRBV11-2 to TRBJ1-1; no definite D call. The germline CDR1 and CDR2 sequences are SGHAT and FQNNGV. Trimming cost V 4 bases and J 4 bases, with 16 bases left between them. This CDR3 contains 15 residues. The CDR3 is CASSSLRVLVTEAFF. CDR3 DNA: TGTGCCAGCAGCTCCCTGAGGGTTCTCGTCACTGAAGCTTTCTTT.

The V call is TRBV7-8, the J call TRBJ2-5; possibly TRBD2 for D (7 bases). The CDR3 is 16 amino acids. The germline V and J ends were trimmed by 5 bases and 1 base, with 17 bases remaining between them. Germline loops: CDR1 SGHVS, CDR2 FQNEAQ. CDR3 protein: CASSRRRGGLQETQYF. The CDR3 bases are TGTGCCAGCAGCAGACGTCGCGGGGGCCTCCAAGAGACCCAGTACTTC.

The chain links TRBV10-3 to TRBJ2-3, with 7 bases that match TRBD2. Trimming cost V 6 bases and J 2 bases; bases outside gene matches: 2. Looked up from germline, CDR1 is ENHRY and CDR2 is SYGVKD. The CDR3 has 13 amino acids. This chain's CDR3 is CAIRGTNTDTQYF. DNA for the CDR3: TGTGCCATCAGGGGGACTAACACAGATACGCAGTATTTT.

The chain couples TRBV7-9 to TRBJ2-4, with 9 bases aligning to TRBD2. The CDR3 runs to 15 residues. V lost 4 bases, J lost 1 base, and 2 bases stayed unmatched. Per germline, CDR1 SEHNR and CDR2 FQNEAQ (reference sequence). The chain's CDR3 is CASSSSGMAKNIQYF. The CDR3 coding sequence is TGTGCCAGCAGCTCTAGCGGGATGGCCAAAAACATTCAGTACTTC.

This clone was recorded a few times. The chain recombines TRBV27 with TRBJ1-4, with D perhaps matching TRBD1 (6 bases). The V gene's germline CDR1 is MNHEY and CDR2 SMNVEV (reference sequence). The V and J ends lost 2 bases and 2 bases respectively, with 9 bases between them. CDR3 size: 15 residues. CDR3 nucleotides: TGTGCCAGCAGTTTAGGGGGCAAGACTAATGAAAAACTGTTTTTT. Translated, it gives CASSLGGKTNEKLFF.

This clone has more than one count but fewer than ten. The chain recombines TRBV5-1 with TRBJ2-2, with 9 bases lining up with TRBD2. There are 15 residues in the CDR3. Germline CDR1 reads SGHRS; CDR2 reads YFSETQ. Trimming at V came to 4 bases and at J to 4 bases, leaving 5 bases not matched to a gene. CDR3 amino acids: CASSRLAEPTGELFF. In nucleotides, the CDR3 is TGCGCCAGCAGCCGACTAGCGGAGCCCACCGGGGAGCTGTTTTTT.

This chain links TRBV2 with TRBJ2-1, with a tentative D call TRBD2 (6 bases). CDR1 is SNHLY, CDR2 FYNNEI, per germline. The CDR3 loop spans 13 amino acids. The V end lost 11 bases, the J end lost 7 bases, and 18 bases lay between the germline ends. The CDR3 DNA sequence: TGTGCCGCCGAGGGAAGCGGGTGGAATGAGCAGTTCTTC. This encodes CAAEGSGWNEQFF.

This clone was counted once. This chain links TRBV5-6 with TRBJ2-1, with D tentatively TRBD2 (5 bases). Trimming left V 0 bases short and J 8 bases short, with 12 bases between. Per the germline V gene, CDR1 is SGHDT and CDR2 is YYEEEE. The length of the CDR3 is 14 residues. CDR3 bases: TGTGCCAGCAGCTTGGTGGCTAGCAGCGATGAGCAGTTCTTC. As protein: CASSLVASSDEQFF.

This clone has only a few counts. V gene TRBV6-5 combines with J gene TRBJ1-4, with 9 positions matching TRBD1. The CDR3 spans 15 residues. CDR1 and CDR2 from the germline V gene are MNHEY and SVGAGI. Unmatched junction bases numbered 4, after V lost 2 bases and J lost 6 bases. The CDR3 nucleotides are TGTGCCAGCAGTTACCGGGACAGGGAGGATGAAAAACTGTTTTTT. Protein: CASSYRDREDEKLFF.

CDR3 bases: TGTGCCAGCAGCCGTGAGGCTGCGGGAGTGATTGAGCAGTTCTTC. It specifies CASSREAAGVIEQFF. The J gene is TRBJ2-1, the V gene TRBV9; TRBD2 matches 7 bases. Germline-derived CDR1 and CDR2 are SGDLS and YYNGEE. The CDR3 contains 15 residues. Trimming removed 4 bases from V and 9 bases from J; junction bases left unmatched: 13.

The count of this clone is one. The chain combines TRBV9 with TRBJ2-7, with D perhaps TRBD1 (6 bases). CDR3 length: 15 amino acids. Between the trimmed V and J ends, which lost 0 bases and 3 bases, there was a span of 13 bases. In germline, CDR1 is SGDLS, CDR2 YYNGEE. The DNA for the CDR3 is TGTGCCAGCAGCGTAGGGGCAGGGGCTGTCTACGAGCAGTACTTC. It encodes CASSVGAGAVYEQYF. Together with reference TRBV9 and TRBJ2-7, the CDR3 gives the full variable domain: DSGVTQTPKHLITATGQRVTLRCSPRSGDLSVYWYQQSLDQGLQFLIQYYNGEERAKGNILERFSAQQFPDLHSELNLSSLELGDSALYFCASSVGAGAVYEQYFGPGTRLTVT.

Remarks on this clone: One end of the junction does not line up with germline, which may come from a read error. The chain uses TRBV5-1 and TRBJ1-4; D is possibly TRBD1 (5 bases). The germline gives CDR1 SGHRS, CDR2 YFSETQ. This CDR3 contains 17 residues. This CDR3 is CASSLALRRQTSEKLFF. Here the CDR3 DNA reads TGCGCCAGCAGCTTGGCCCTGAGGCGACAGACTAGTGAAAAACTGTTTTTT.